What follows are 32 T cell receptor beta chains derived from one specimen sequenced in a study of PD-1 blockade in classical Hodgkin lymphoma. Each of the patients experienced relapse following autologous stem cell transplantation, and their brentuximab vedotin exposure differed. Sequencing used immunoSEQ multiplex PCR; TCRdb keeps in-frame clones, though not all of them. This sample yields some 20,000 clones, of which about 71% are seen a single time; over 15% belongs to the top ten. The source material was peripheral blood mononuclear cells (PBMCs), sampled at baseline. The receptors were gathered from a human donor with classical Hodgkin lymphoma.

This clone was detected only a few times. The chain uses TRBV27 and TRBJ1-2, with a weak D call TRBD1 (5 bases). V gave up 7 bases and J gave up 3 bases, with 21 bases separating them. The V gene's germline CDR1 is MNHEY and CDR2 SMNVEV (reference sequence). The CDR3 is 16 residues long. CDR3 in DNA: TGTGCCAGCAAGCCTCTAAGGGGTGGTGCGTACTATGGCTACACCTTC. Protein product: CASKPLRGGAYYGYTF.

The chain has TRBV30 and TRBJ1-6; D unclear. The germline CDR1 and CDR2 sequences are GTSNPN and SVGIG (reference sequence). The V and J ends lost 3 bases and 7 bases respectively, with 13 bases between them. The CDR3 has 14 residues. The CDR3 coding sequence is TGTGCCTGGAGAGATATAATTCTCAATTCACCCCTCCACTTT. Protein product: CAWRDIILNSPLHF.

V usage is TRBV5-5 and J usage is TRBJ2-1; possible D gene TRBD1, 5 bases. The germline V and J ends were trimmed by 0 bases and 9 bases, with 10 bases remaining between them. Looked up from germline, CDR1 is SGHKS and CDR2 is YYEKEE (reference sequence). CDR3 size: 13 residues. CDR3 nucleotides: TGTGCCAGCAGCTTGGCTTCTAGGGGTGAGCAGTTCTTC. Protein sequence: CASSLASRGEQFF.

This chain links TRBV9 with TRBJ2-2; TRBD1 aligns across 11 bases. The germline V gene has CDR1 SGDLS and CDR2 YYNGEE. The CDR3 contains 16 residues. Losses at the gene ends were 3 bases for V and 6 bases for J; bases not matched to a gene: 7. CDR3 sequence (DNA): TGTGCCAGCAGCGGACCCCGGGACAGGGGGGCCGGGGAGCTGTTTTTT. Translation gives CASSGPRDRGAGELFF.

The chain recombines TRBV9 with TRBJ1-2; D call uncertain. The germline gives CDR1 SGDLS, CDR2 YYNGEE. The CDR3 totals 13 residues. The germline V and J ends were trimmed by 0 bases and 2 bases, with 5 bases remaining between them. This CDR3 reads CASSVAPNYGYTF. In nucleotides, the CDR3 is TGTGCCAGCAGCGTAGCCCCGAACTATGGCTACACCTTC.

The genes are TRBV6-5 and TRBJ1-1, with D uncertain. This CDR3 is built from 15 residues. V was pared by 3 bases and J by 7 bases, with 18 bases between. Germline V gives CDR1 MNHEY, CDR2 SVGAGI. CDR3 sequence (DNA): TGTGCCAGCAGTTATACCGCCTTGGGAGGGAATGAAGCTTTCTTT. Translation: CASSYTALGGNEAFF.

The V and J genes are TRBV19 and TRBJ2-1, with TRBD1 identical over 8 bases. The length of the CDR3 is 14 residues. Germline assignment: CDR1 LNHDA and CDR2 SQIVND (reference sequence). V shed 7 bases, J shed 7 bases, and the junction held 9 bases outside the gene matches. CDR3 coding DNA: TGTGCCAGTAACGTTGGCAGGGGGCAAAATGAGCAGTTCTTC. Protein: CASNVGRGQNEQFF.

As concerns this clone: The sample contains more than one DNA sequence encoding this CDR3. The chain uses TRBV28 and TRBJ1-5; D possibly corresponds to TRBD1 (6 bases). CDR3 size: 13 residues. Germline V lookup: CDR1 MDHEN, CDR2 SYDVKM. V lost 1 base, J lost 6 bases, and 7 bases lay in between. CDR3 residues: CASSLLGGQPQHF. The DNA of the CDR3 is TGTGCCAGCAGTTTATTAGGGGGTCAGCCCCAGCATTTT.

The V and J genes are TRBV5-6 and TRBJ1-2; tentatively, D is TRBD1 (6 bases). The CDR3 is made up of 18 amino acids. Trimming took off 0 bases at V and 3 bases at J, with 21 bases between the two ends. CDR1 is SGHDT and CDR2 is YYEEEE in the germline V gene. The CDR3: CASSLGPRGALPDYGYTF. In nucleotides, the CDR3 is TGTGCCAGCAGCTTGGGCCCTAGGGGGGCATTGCCTGACTATGGCTACACCTTC.

V gene TRBV6-5 combines with J gene TRBJ2-2; D remains ambiguous. The germline V gene encodes CDR1 MNHEY and CDR2 SVGAGI. V shed 0 bases and J shed 7 bases, with 9 bases lying between them. The CDR3 loop spans 14 amino acids. Here the CDR3 DNA reads TGTGCCAGCAGTTACTCGGAAGTGTTCGGGGAGCTGTTTTTT. This sequence encodes CASSYSEVFGELFF.

The chain carries TRBV29-1 and TRBJ2-7; TRBD1 agrees at 10 bases. The ends lost 4 bases at V and 4 bases at J; junction bases unmatched: 10. The CDR3 contains 15 residues. Per the germline V gene, CDR1 is SQVTM and CDR2 is ANQGSEA. The chain's CDR3 is CSVGGTGTGAYEQYF. In DNA, the CDR3 is TGCAGCGTTGGCGGCACCGGGACAGGGGCTTACGAGCAGTACTTC.

With regard to this clone: An end of the junction differs from the germline gene, which may be a read error. The chain is built from TRBV6-5 and TRBJ1-4; D may be TRBD1 (5 bases). Germline lookup yields CDR1 MNHEY and CDR2 SVGAGI. CDR3 size: 13 residues. The CDR3 sequence: CAGSRQGREKLFF. CDR3 DNA: TGTGCCGGCAGTCGCCAGGGTAGGGAAAAACTGTTTTTT.

The chain couples TRBV11-2 to TRBJ1-4; no definite D call. CDR1 and CDR2 (germline): SGHAT, FQNNGV. Trimming cost V 1 base and J 4 bases, with 10 bases left between them. The CDR3 length is 15 residues. CDR3 DNA: TGTGCCAGCAGCTTAGGGTTGCAACTTAATGAAAAACTGTTTTTT. This translates into CASSLGLQLNEKLFF.

The V gene is TRBV9, the J gene TRBJ2-2; the D gene could be TRBD1 or TRBD2 (5 bases each). V was cut by 0 bases and J by 4 bases, with 7 bases left in between. Germline V lookup: CDR1 SGDLS, CDR2 YYNGEE. This CDR3 has 14 amino acids. The CDR3 DNA follows: TGTGCCAGCAGCGTAGCAGGGACCACCGGGGAGCTGTTTTTT. Translating gives CASSVAGTTGELFF. The variable domain in full, completed from reference TRBV9 and TRBJ2-2, reads DSGVTQTPKHLITATGQRVTLRCSPRSGDLSVYWYQQSLDQGLQFLIQYYNGEERAKGNILERFSAQQFPDLHSELNLSSLELGDSALYFCASSVAGTTGELFFGEGSRLTVL.

The chain carries TRBV5-6 and TRBJ1-2; 10 bases fit TRBD1. The CDR3 is 16 amino acids. Germline V gives CDR1 SGHDT, CDR2 YYEEEE. Unmatched junction bases numbered 11, after V lost 9 bases and J lost 0 bases. The DNA for the CDR3 is TGTGCCACCTCGACCGGGACAGGGGTTTCTAACTATGGCTACACCTTC. It specifies CATSTGTGVSNYGYTF.

The chain combines TRBV10-2 with TRBJ1-2; no reliable D call. The CDR3 runs 12 residues. V lost 2 bases and J 6 bases, leaving 7 bases between the germline ends. Germline V CDR1 and CDR2: WSHSY, SAAADI. CDR3: CASSEAGDGYTF. CDR3 in DNA: TGCGCCAGCAGTGAGGCTGGGGATGGCTACACCTTC.

V gene TRBV19 combines with J gene TRBJ2-2; no clear D. CDR1 LNHDA and CDR2 SQIVND come from the germline V gene (reference sequence). The CDR3 consists of 16 residues. Trimming pared 5 bases from V and 3 bases from J, leaving 16 bases between. For the CDR3, the DNA is TGTGCCAGTAGTCAAAACATGCCTACCTACACCGGGGAGCTGTTTTTT. Encoded protein: CASSQNMPTYTGELFF.

The rearrangement joins TRBV7-2 to TRBJ2-1; 7 positions agree with TRBD1. CDR3 size: 14 residues. The germline gives CDR1 SGHTA, CDR2 FQGNSA. Unmatched junction bases numbered 7, after V lost 5 bases and J lost 6 bases. CDR3 sequence: CASSLATGTNEQFF. The CDR3 coding sequence is TGTGCCAGCAGCCTCGCGACAGGGACCAATGAGCAGTTCTTC.

The rearrangement joins TRBV5-5 to TRBJ1-5, with D uncertain. The CDR3 contains 17 residues. With 3 bases removed from V and 9 bases from J, the gap between germline ends came to 25 bases. Germline assignment: CDR1 SGHKS and CDR2 YYEKEE (reference sequence). The DNA for the CDR3 is TGTGCCAGCAGCTATACAACCACCTCTCGGATCCAGCTGCCCCAGCATTTT. It codes for CASSYTTTSRIQLPQHF.

The chain combines TRBV23-1 with TRBJ2-3; 14 bases line up with TRBD2. TRBV23-1 is an open reading frame, and its role is uncertain. Trimming cost V 1 base and J 0 bases; bases outside gene matches: 12. There are 21 residues in the CDR3. CDR3 in amino acids: CASSQCYSTSGRVFSTDTQYF. In DNA form, the CDR3 reads TGCGCCAGCAGTCAATGTTATTCGACTAGCGGGAGGGTATTTAGCACAGATACGCAGTATTTT.

The chain recombines TRBV30 with TRBJ2-2; D gene uncertain. This CDR3 contains 15 residues. CDR1 and CDR2 (germline): GTSNPN, SVGIG (reference sequence). Trimming removed 3 bases at V and 0 bases at J, with 11 bases between. CDR3 in amino acids: CAWSRSVPNTGELFF. In DNA, the CDR3 is TGTGCCTGGAGCCGAAGTGTCCCGAACACCGGGGAGCTGTTTTTT. Based on the CDR3 plus reference TRBV30 and TRBJ2-2, the full variable domain is SQTIHQWPATLVQPVGSPLSLECTVEGTSNPNLYWYRQAAGRGLQLLFYSVGIGQISSEVPQNLSASRPQDRQFILSSKKLLLSDSGFYLCAWSRSVPNTGELFFGEGSRLTVL.

In DNA, the CDR3 is TGTGCCAGCAGCTTTGGCCAGGGGACACATCAGCCCCAGCATTTT. Its protein is CASSFGQGTHQPQHF. The chain employs TRBV7-2 and TRBJ1-5, with a weak D call TRBD1 (6 bases). The V end was cut by 3 bases, the J end by 5 bases, with 14 bases between. The CDR3 is made up of 15 amino acids. Germline CDR1 SGHTA, CDR2 FQGNSA.

This sequence joins TRBV7-2 and TRBJ2-5; 10 positions match TRBD2. Per the germline V gene, CDR1 is SGHTA and CDR2 is FQGNSA. The CDR3 has 14 residues. Trimming cost V 1 base and J 10 bases; bases outside gene matches: 6. Written as DNA, the CDR3 is TGTGCCAGCAGCTTAGTTCCGGCTAGCGGGGGCCAGTACTTC. Protein: CASSLVPASGGQYF.

This clone was recorded once. The chain couples TRBV9 to TRBJ2-1, with TRBD2 identical over 10 bases. The CDR3 contains 17 residues. Germline V gene lookup returns CDR1 SGDLS and CDR2 YYNGEE. With 4 bases clipped from V and 4 bases from J, the junction kept 11 bases outside the gene matches. The CDR3 region is CASSPTGAGGHYNEQFF. In DNA form, the CDR3 reads TGTGCCAGCAGCCCGACGGGAGCGGGAGGGCATTACAATGAGCAGTTCTTC. The full variable domain, its missing parts supplied by reference TRBV9 and TRBJ2-1, is DSGVTQTPKHLITATGQRVTLRCSPRSGDLSVYWYQQSLDQGLQFLIQYYNGEERAKGNILERFSAQQFPDLHSELNLSSLELGDSALYFCASSPTGAGGHYNEQFFGPGTRLTVL.

The chain has TRBV7-3 and TRBJ2-1; 7 bases align to TRBD2. The germline gives CDR1 SGHTA, CDR2 FQGTGA. The J segment lost 5 bases and the V segment lost 0 bases, leaving 4 bases of the junction unmatched. The CDR3 loop spans 15 amino acids. CDR3 in DNA: TGTGCCAGCAGCTTAACCGGGACTACAAACAATGAGCAGTTCTTC. The encoded protein is CASSLTGTTNNEQFF. Variable domain in full (rest from reference TRBV7-3 and TRBJ2-1): GAGVSQTPSNKVTEKGKYVELRCDPISGHTALYWYRQSLGQGPEFLIYFQGTGAADDSGLPNDRFFAVRPEGSVSTLKIQRTERGDSAVYLCASSLTGTTNNEQFFGPGTRLTVL.

This chain uses TRBV14 with TRBJ2-1; 11 bases are shared with TRBD2. V lost 4 bases, J lost 7 bases, and 3 bases stayed unmatched. The length of the CDR3 is 14 residues. Germline CDR1 reads SGHDN; CDR2 reads FVKESK. CDR3 nucleotide sequence: TGTGCCAGCAGCCTAGCGGGAGGGAGAAATGAGCAGTTCTTC. Encoded protein: CASSLAGGRNEQFF.

This chain uses TRBV2 with TRBJ1-1; no firm D call. This CDR3 contains 13 residues. CDR1 and CDR2 from the germline V gene are SNHLY and FYNNEI. Deletions cut 1 base from V and 3 bases from J, with 6 bases between. In DNA, the CDR3 is TGTGCCAGCAGTGAAGGGGCTTACACTGAAGCTTTCTTT. Its translation: CASSEGAYTEAFF.

The chain recombines TRBV5-1 with TRBJ2-1, with D unresolved. Trimming cost V 3 bases and J 2 bases, with 12 bases left between them. Germline CDR1 and CDR2: SGHRS and YFSETQ. The CDR3 totals 15 residues. The chain's CDR3 is CASSSGWEPYNEQFF. The CDR3 coding sequence is TGCGCCAGCAGCTCCGGATGGGAACCCTACAATGAGCAGTTCTTC. Variable domain in full (rest from reference TRBV5-1 and TRBJ2-1): KAGVTQTPRYLIKTRGQQVTLSCSPISGHRSVSWYQQTPGQGLQFLFEYFSETQRNKGNFPGRFSGRQFSNSRSEMNVSTLELGDSALYLCASSSGWEPYNEQFFGPGTRLTVL.

The V and J genes are TRBV7-2 and TRBJ2-7, with D uncertain. The CDR3 has 13 residues. From germline, CDR1 is SGHTA and CDR2 FQGNSA. The V end lost 5 bases, the J end lost 3 bases, and 11 bases lay between the germline ends. CDR3 coding DNA: TGTGCCAGCAGCCCCTCGGGTTTCTACGAGCAGTACTTC. This sequence encodes CASSPSGFYEQYF.

CDR3 sequence: CASSYGGGRFNEQFF. The CDR3 coding sequence is TGTGCCAGCAGTTACGGGGGGGGAAGGTTCAATGAGCAGTTCTTC. The chain has TRBV6-5 and TRBJ2-1; 7 nucleotides agree with TRBD2. J gave up 6 bases and V 2 bases, and 7 bases lay outside the gene matches. CDR3 length: 15 residues. Germline V CDR1 and CDR2: MNHEY, SVGAGI.

V and J are TRBV5-4 and TRBJ2-5; the match to TRBD1 covers 8 bases. Germline V gives CDR1 SGHNT, CDR2 YYREEE (reference sequence). There are 14 residues in the CDR3. V dropped 3 bases and J dropped 4; count of bases not matched to a gene: 5. CDR3 coding DNA: TGTGCCAGCAGCTATGGACAGGGTTTAGAGACCCAGTACTTC. Amino acids: CASSYGQGLETQYF.

The CDR3 loop is CASSEWGTGTTGELFF. The CDR3 region has the DNA TGCGCCAGCAGTGAGTGGGGGACAGGCACCACCGGGGAGCTGTTTTTT. The rearrangement uses TRBV10-2 and TRBJ2-2; TRBD1 aligns across 8 bases. The CDR3 totals 16 residues. Looked up from germline, CDR1 is WSHSY and CDR2 is SAAADI. V was clipped by 1 base and J by 4 bases; unmatched bases: 5.